Listed below are T cell receptor beta chains from one sample, sequenced in a study of OX40 agonist ivuxolimab in advanced cancers. Here immunoSEQ multiplex PCR was the method, and the copy in TCRdb shows in-frame clones only, minus some. The data show roughly 86,000 clones, with about 90% seen just once and 0.9% to 1.2% held by the top ten. The starting material was CD4+ or CD8+ T cells sorted from blood, obtained in a trial of the OX40 agonist ivuxolimab. These receptors were obtained from an adult with an advanced solid tumor such as melanoma, head and neck, liver or kidney cancer. Each CDR3 is given with its conserved first and last residue. Fields, in order: CDR3 DNA, CDR3 protein, V gene, CDR3 length, J gene, D gene, clone size. D genes are given only for firm matches. Where a row states a size, it is once, few, many or the class of an expanded clone; other rows omit it.

CDR3 DNA: TGTGCCAGTAGTCCGCCACGCCGGGGGGCACTAGCGGGTGTCGGGGAGCTGTTTTTT
CDR3 protein: CASSPPRRGALAGVGELFF
V gene: TRBV19
CDR3 length: 19
J gene: TRBJ2-2
D gene: TRBD2
clone size: .

CDR3 DNA: TGTGCCAGCTCACCACCGAATTACAGGGGACGCACCGGGGAGCTGTTTTTT
CDR3 protein: CASSPPNYRGRTGELFF
V gene: TRBV18
CDR3 length: 17
J gene: TRBJ2-2
D gene: TRBD1
clone size: .

CDR3 DNA: TGTGCCAGCTCACCACCGGAAAGGGGGCAAGAGCAGTACTTC
CDR3 protein: CASSPPERGQEQYF
V gene: TRBV18
CDR3 length: 14
J gene: TRBJ2-7
D gene: TRBD1
clone size: .

CDR3 DNA: TGTGCCAGCATCCCTTCTAGCGGGGCTAGCACAGATACGCAGTATTTT
CDR3 protein: CASIPSSGASTDTQYF
V gene: TRBV5-8
CDR3 length: 16
J gene: TRBJ2-3
D gene: TRBD2
clone size: few

CDR3 DNA: TGTGCCAGCAGCTTCGCGACAGGGGGGACCTACGAGCAGTACTTC
CDR3 protein: CASSFATGGTYEQYF
V gene: TRBV7-9
CDR3 length: 15
J gene: TRBJ2-7
D gene: TRBD1
clone size: once

CDR3 DNA: TGCGCCAGCAGCCAAGACCCGAGGGTTGAGACCCAGTACTTC
CDR3 protein: CASSQDPRVETQYF
V gene: TRBV4-1
CDR3 length: 14
J gene: TRBJ2-5
D gene: .
clone size: once

CDR3 DNA: TGTGCCAGCAGTTACTTAACAGGGGAGGCTGAAGCTTTCTTT
CDR3 protein: CASSYLTGEAEAFF
V gene: TRBV6-5
CDR3 length: 14
J gene: TRBJ1-1
D gene: TRBD1
clone size: .

CDR3 DNA: TGTGCCAGCAGCCAAGATAACTCGGGGGACTATGGCTACACCTTC
CDR3 protein: CASSQDNSGDYGYTF
V gene: TRBV14
CDR3 length: 15
J gene: TRBJ1-2
D gene: .
clone size: .

CDR3 DNA: TGTGCCAGCAGCTCCGACACCTTCTCTGGAAACACCATATATTTT
CDR3 protein: CASSSDTFSGNTIYF
V gene: TRBV5-4
CDR3 length: 15
J gene: TRBJ1-3
D gene: .
clone size: .

CDR3 DNA: TGTGCCAGCAGTTCACAGGGGCCCTATGGCTACACCTTC
CDR3 protein: CASSSQGPYGYTF
V gene: TRBV27
CDR3 length: 13
J gene: TRBJ1-2
D gene: TRBD1
clone size: medium-sized

CDR3 DNA: TGCGCCAGCAGCCAAGAATTGGGTAGGGGCACGGGAACTGGGGCCAACGTCCTGACTTTC
CDR3 protein: CASSQELGRGTGTGANVLTF
V gene: TRBV4-3
CDR3 length: 20
J gene: TRBJ2-6
D gene: .
clone size: .

CDR3 DNA: TGTGCCAGTAGTCAGGGGGCTGGAGAGACCCAGTACTTC
CDR3 protein: CASSQGAGETQYF
V gene: TRBV19
CDR3 length: 13
J gene: TRBJ2-5
D gene: TRBD1
clone size: .

CDR3 DNA: TGTGCCAGCAGGGACGGAAGCACAGATACGCAGTATTTT
CDR3 protein: CASRDGSTDTQYF
V gene: TRBV7-3
CDR3 length: 13
J gene: TRBJ2-3
D gene: .
clone size: .

CDR3 DNA: TGTGCCAGCAGCCGGGACGGCGGTGCGGGCTACACCTTC
CDR3 protein: CASSRDGGAGYTF
V gene: TRBV14
CDR3 length: 13
J gene: TRBJ1-2
D gene: .
clone size: .

CDR3 DNA: TGTGCCAGCAGACTCGGACTAGCGGGAAAGGAGACCCAGTACTTC
CDR3 protein: CASRLGLAGKETQYF
V gene: TRBV11-3
CDR3 length: 15
J gene: TRBJ2-5
D gene: TRBD2
clone size: .

CDR3 DNA: TGTGCCAGCAGTGAATTCGACGAGCAGTACTTC
CDR3 protein: CASSEFDEQYF
V gene: TRBV2
CDR3 length: 11
J gene: TRBJ2-7
D gene: .
clone size: .

CDR3 DNA: TGCGCCAGCAGCTTGGAACGGGAGATCGATACGCAGTATTTT
CDR3 protein: CASSLEREIDTQYF
V gene: TRBV5-1
CDR3 length: 14
J gene: TRBJ2-3
D gene: .
clone size: .

CDR3 DNA: TGTGCCAGCAGTGGACAGGGATTGAACACTGAAGCTTTCTTT
CDR3 protein: CASSGQGLNTEAFF
V gene: TRBV2
CDR3 length: 14
J gene: TRBJ1-1
D gene: TRBD1
clone size: .

CDR3 DNA: TGTGCCAGCACAACGACCCCTCGGGCCTACGAGCAGTACTTC
CDR3 protein: CASTTTPRAYEQYF
V gene: TRBV28
CDR3 length: 14
J gene: TRBJ2-7
D gene: .
clone size: .

CDR3 DNA: TGTGCCAGCAGTGGGGCGGGGACAGTGAACACCGGGGAGCTGTTTTTT
CDR3 protein: CASSGAGTVNTGELFF
V gene: TRBV28
CDR3 length: 16
J gene: TRBJ2-2
D gene: .
clone size: .

CDR3 DNA: TGTGCCAGCAGCCGACACCTCCCGGGACAGGGAGAGGATGGCTACACCTTC
CDR3 protein: CASSRHLPGQGEDGYTF
V gene: TRBV7-9
CDR3 length: 17
J gene: TRBJ1-2
D gene: TRBD1
clone size: .

CDR3 DNA: TGCAGCGTTGATGTCCTAGGGGAGACCCAGTACTTC
CDR3 protein: CSVDVLGETQYF
V gene: TRBV29-1
CDR3 length: 12
J gene: TRBJ2-5
D gene: .
clone size: .

CDR3 DNA: TGTGCCAGCTCACCACCCAGCAAAGATACGCAGTATTTT
CDR3 protein: CASSPPSKDTQYF
V gene: TRBV18
CDR3 length: 13
J gene: TRBJ2-3
D gene: .
clone size: .

CDR3 DNA: TGTGCCAGCAGTCCGCCTCGAGGTTACACCCTTGGACTAGCGGGAGGGGACTACAATGAGCAGTTCTTC
CDR3 protein: CASSPPRGYTLGLAGGDYNEQFF
V gene: TRBV28
CDR3 length: 23
J gene: TRBJ2-1
D gene: TRBD2
clone size: .

CDR3 DNA: TGTGCCAGCAGTTTTGAGGGATCGGCCTACGAGCAGTACTTC
CDR3 protein: CASSFEGSAYEQYF
V gene: TRBV6-6
CDR3 length: 14
J gene: TRBJ2-7
D gene: .
clone size: .

CDR3 DNA: TGTGCCAGCAGTTACTTGGGGCAACAAGAGCAGTACTTC
CDR3 protein: CASSYLGQQEQYF
V gene: TRBV6-5
CDR3 length: 13
J gene: TRBJ2-7
D gene: .
clone size: .

CDR3 DNA: TGTGCCAGCCAAAGAGGAGCGCCCCTAGGTAACATTCAGTACTTC
CDR3 protein: CASQRGAPLGNIQYF
V gene: TRBV28
CDR3 length: 15
J gene: TRBJ2-4
D gene: .
clone size: once

CDR3 DNA: TGTGCCAGCAGCGCAGGACAGGGGGCCGGGGAGCTGTTTTTT
CDR3 protein: CASSAGQGAGELFF
V gene: TRBV9
CDR3 length: 14
J gene: TRBJ2-2
D gene: TRBD1
clone size: .

CDR3 DNA: TGTGCCAGCAGTTCCTGGGGGGGAAGGGCCACTGAAGCTTTCTTT
CDR3 protein: CASSSWGGRATEAFF
V gene: TRBV2
CDR3 length: 15
J gene: TRBJ1-1
D gene: .
clone size: .

CDR3 DNA: TGCGCCAGCAGCCAGGGGGCAGTTTCTGGAAACACCATATATTTT
CDR3 protein: CASSQGAVSGNTIYF
V gene: TRBV4-1
CDR3 length: 15
J gene: TRBJ1-3
D gene: .
clone size: .